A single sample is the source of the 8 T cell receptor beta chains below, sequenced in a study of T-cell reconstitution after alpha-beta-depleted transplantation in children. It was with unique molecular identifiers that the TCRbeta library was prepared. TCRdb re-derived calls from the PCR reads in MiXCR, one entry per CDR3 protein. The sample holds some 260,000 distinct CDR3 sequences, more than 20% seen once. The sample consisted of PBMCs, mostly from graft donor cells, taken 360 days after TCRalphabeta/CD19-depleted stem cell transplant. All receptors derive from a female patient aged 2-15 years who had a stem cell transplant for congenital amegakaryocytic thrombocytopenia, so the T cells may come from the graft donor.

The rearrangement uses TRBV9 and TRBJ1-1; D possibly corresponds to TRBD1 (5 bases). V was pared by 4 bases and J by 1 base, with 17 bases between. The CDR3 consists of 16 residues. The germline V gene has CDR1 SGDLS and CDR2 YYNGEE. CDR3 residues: CASSPWGVEENTEAFF. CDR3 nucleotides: TGTGCCAGCAGCCCGTGGGGGGTCGAGGAGAACACTGAAGCTTTCTTT.

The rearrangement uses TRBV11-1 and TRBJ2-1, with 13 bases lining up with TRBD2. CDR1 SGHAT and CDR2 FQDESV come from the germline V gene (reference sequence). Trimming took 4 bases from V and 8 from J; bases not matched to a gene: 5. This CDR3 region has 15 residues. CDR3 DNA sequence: TGTGCCAGCAGCTCCGGGACTAGCGGGACTTATGAGCAGTTCTTC. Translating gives CASSSGTSGTYEQFF.

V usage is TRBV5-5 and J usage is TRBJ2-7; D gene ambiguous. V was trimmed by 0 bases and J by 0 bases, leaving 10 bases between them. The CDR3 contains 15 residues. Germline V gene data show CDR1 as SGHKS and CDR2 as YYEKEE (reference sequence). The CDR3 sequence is CASSLASWNSYEQYF. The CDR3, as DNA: TGTGCCAGCAGCTTGGCCAGTTGGAACTCCTACGAGCAGTACTTC.

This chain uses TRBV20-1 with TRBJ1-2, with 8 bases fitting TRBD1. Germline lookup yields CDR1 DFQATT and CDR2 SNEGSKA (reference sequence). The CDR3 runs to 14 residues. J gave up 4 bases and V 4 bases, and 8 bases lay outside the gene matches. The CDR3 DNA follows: TGCAGTGCTACGGTCCGCGACAGGGGCTATGGCTACACCTTC. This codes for CSATVRDRGYGYTF.

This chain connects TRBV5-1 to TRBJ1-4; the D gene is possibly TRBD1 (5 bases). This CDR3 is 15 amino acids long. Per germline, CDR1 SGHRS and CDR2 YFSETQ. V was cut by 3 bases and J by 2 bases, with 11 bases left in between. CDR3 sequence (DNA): TGCGCCAGCAGCTCGGGGGGTAGGACTAATGAAAAACTGTTTTTT. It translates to CASSSGGRTNEKLFF. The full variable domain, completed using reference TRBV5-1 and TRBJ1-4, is KAGVTQTPRYLIKTRGQQVTLSCSPISGHRSVSWYQQTPGQGLQFLFEYFSETQRNKGNFPGRFSGRQFSNSRSEMNVSTLELGDSALYLCASSSGGRTNEKLFFGSGTQLSVL.

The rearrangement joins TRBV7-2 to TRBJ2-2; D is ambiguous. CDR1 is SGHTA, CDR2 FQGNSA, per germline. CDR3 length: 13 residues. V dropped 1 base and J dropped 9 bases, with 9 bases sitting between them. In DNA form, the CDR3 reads TGTGCCAGCAGCTTAGTTTGGAGCCGGGAGCTGTTTTTT. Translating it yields CASSLVWSRELFF. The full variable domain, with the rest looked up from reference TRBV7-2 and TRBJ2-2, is GAGVSQSPSNKVTEKGKDVELRCDPISGHTALYWYRQSLGQGLEFLIYFQGNSAPDKSGLPSDRFSAERTGGSVSTLTIQRTQQEDSAVYLCASSLVWSRELFFGEGSRLTVL.

The CDR3 sequence: CASRQQGANYGYTF. The CDR3 bases are TGTGCCAGCAGGCAACAGGGGGCCAACTATGGCTACACCTTC. The chain is built from TRBV12-3 or TRBV12-4 and TRBJ1-2, with TRBD1 identical over 9 bases. The length of the CDR3 is 14 residues. Trimming at V came to 6 bases and at J to 2 bases, leaving 4 bases not matched to a gene.

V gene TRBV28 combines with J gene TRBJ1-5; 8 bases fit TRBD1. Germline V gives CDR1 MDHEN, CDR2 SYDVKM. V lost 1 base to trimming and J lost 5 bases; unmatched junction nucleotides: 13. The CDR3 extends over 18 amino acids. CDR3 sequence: CASSLSWTGLFVDQPQHF. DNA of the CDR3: TGTGCCAGCAGTTTATCTTGGACAGGGCTGTTTGTTGATCAGCCCCAGCATTTT.